The clone carrying this T cell receptor beta chain appeared a few times. Its antigen remains unidentified. CDR3 length: 18 amino acids. Germline CDR1 and CDR2: SGHRS and YFSETQ. The J segment lost 4 bases and the V segment lost 0 bases, leaving 14 bases of the junction unmatched. The sample originates from a study of response to subunit inactivated influenza vaccine. Study-level results: Only a handful of new T cells, the authors suggested, are recruited with each seasonal influenza vaccination.

In TCRdb, the RT-PCR reads were re-called with MiXCR into one record per CDR3 protein. The sample lists more than 400,000 distinct CDR3 sequences, under 8.5% occurring once. Sequenced material: PBMCs from blood, taken roughly 24 months after vaccination. The chain combines TRBV5-1 with TRBJ2-7; 9 bases line up with TRBD2. The receptor was isolated from a man between 50 and 69 years old who received an inactivated influenza vaccine. The CDR3 loop is CASSLVLRGRASTYEQYF. The CDR3 bases are TGCGCCAGCAGCTTGGTTTTGCGCGGGAGGGCCTCCACATACGAGCAGTACTTC.